This T cell receptor (beta chain) was profiled in a study of cytomegalovirus exposure and HLA in healthy donors. The CDR3 totals 14 residues. Trimming shortened V by 6 bases and J by 4 bases, and 15 bases separated the two germline ends. Germline CDR1 reads SGHTA; CDR2 reads FQGNSA. Study-level points and caveats: With DRB1 most and HLA-C fewest, TCR association rates differed between HLA loci in a later analysis. Associated with HLA alleles at 0.05 false discovery rate in a later analysis were over 15,000 TCR beta sequences.

Both 60 Vbeta primers and 13 Jbeta primers went into the PCR. The authors' processing: It was a later analysis that counted around 85 million unique TCR beta chains, of which approximately 9.9 million were shared. The assay was immunoSEQ multiplex PCR, and TCRdb's table has in-frame clones only and misses some. The DNA was the basis for D and trimming; V, J and clone size are from that table. This repertoire comprises nearly 35,000 clones; its ten largest clones make up around 3.5%. As to this clone: The target antigen is unknown.

The sample taken for sequencing was PBMCs. V gene TRBV7-2 combines with J gene TRBJ1-2; weak D call: TRBD1 (5 bases). The clonotype originates from a middle-aged woman in good health and CMV-seropositive. CDR3 DNA: TGTGCCAGCAGGCCGGGGGGGTTTGGCTATGGCTACACCTTC. It is translated as CASRPGGFGYGYTF.